These 22 T cell receptor beta chains came from one sample sequenced in a study of T-cell memory formation after mild COVID-19. TCRdb independently ran MiXCR on the 5' RACE reads; one entry per CDR3 protein. The sample holds about 200,000 distinct CDR3 sequences; 9.5% are singletons and the top ten take around 3.4%. The material sequenced was PBMCs or a T cell subset sorted from them (not recorded which). These receptors came from a young man who had mild COVID-19 (a few samples of this study predate the infection). Cell type and time point are not known.

This clonotype occurred a few times. The chain is built from TRBV20-1 and TRBJ2-1, with D possibly matching TRBD1 (5 bases). Germline CDR1 and CDR2: DFQATT and SNEGSKA (reference sequence). This CDR3 has 14 amino acids. Trimming took off 5 bases at V and 4 bases at J, with 15 bases between the two ends. The CDR3 region is CSAATGGVYNEQFF. CDR3 nucleotides: TGCAGTGCTGCAACAGGCGGAGTGTACAATGAGCAGTTCTTC.

This chain joins TRBV2 and TRBJ2-2; D remains unclear. V was clipped by 4 bases and J by 5 bases, with 8 bases between them. The V gene's germline CDR1 is SNHLY and CDR2 FYNNEI. This CDR3 comprises 13 residues. CDR3 sequence (DNA): TGTGCCAGCAGTGTGAGTGGAACCGGGGAGCTGTTTTTT. Translation: CASSVSGTGELFF.

This clonotype was observed at least ten times. V and J are TRBV5-1 and TRBJ1-2; D unclear. Deletions cut 1 base from V and 0 bases from J, with 19 bases between. There are 18 residues in the CDR3. Germline assignment: CDR1 SGHRS and CDR2 YFSETQ. The CDR3 is CASSLSGDSGGANYGYTF. The DNA for the CDR3 is TGCGCCAGCAGCTTGTCCGGAGACTCAGGAGGAGCTAACTATGGCTACACCTTC.

This clonotype was observed a handful of times. The rearrangement uses TRBV15 and TRBJ1-4, with D possibly matching TRBD1 (5 bases). Trimming took 3 bases from V and 2 from J, leaving 10 bases between them. The length of the CDR3 is 15 residues. Per germline, CDR1 LNHNV and CDR2 YYDKDF (reference sequence). CDR3 in amino acids: CATSREQGTNEKLFF. In DNA, the CDR3 is TGTGCCACCAGCAGGGAGCAGGGCACTAATGAAAAACTGTTTTTT.

This clonotype was counted a few times. This CDR3 reads CASSLGGTDYNEQFF. The CDR3 nucleotides read TGTGCCAGCAGCTTAGGTGGGACGGATTACAATGAGCAGTTCTTC. This rearrangement joins TRBV7-4 to TRBJ2-1, with D perhaps assigned TRBD1 or TRBD2 (5 bases each). Germline CDR1 reads SGHVT; CDR2 reads SQSDAQ. Trimming removed 1 base from V and 4 bases from J, with 11 bases in between. The CDR3 loop spans 15 amino acids.

This clonotype was seen a handful of times. The V and J genes are TRBV30 and TRBJ2-1; possibly TRBD1 for D (5 bases). The germline gives CDR1 GTSNPN, CDR2 SVGIG (reference sequence). The length of the CDR3 is 13 residues. The ends were cut back, 4 bases at V and 3 bases at J, with 10 bases in the middle. In nucleotides, the CDR3 is TGTGCCTGGAAGGGGTGGGACTACAATGAGCAGTTCTTC. It translates to CAWKGWDYNEQFF.

The chain is built from TRBV7-3 and TRBJ2-1; 9 bases align to TRBD1. Looked up from germline, CDR1 is SGHTA and CDR2 is FQGTGA. Losses at the gene ends were 5 bases for V and 10 bases for J; bases not matched to a gene: 9. The CDR3 length is 14 residues. The CDR3 nucleotides are TGTGCCAGCAGCCTCGGGGACAGGGCCGGGGAGCAGTTCTTC. Its protein is CASSLGDRAGEQFF. Together with reference TRBV7-3 and TRBJ2-1, the CDR3 gives the full variable domain: GAGVSQTPSNKVTEKGKYVELRCDPISGHTALYWYRQSLGQGPEFLIYFQGTGAADDSGLPNDRFFAVRPEGSVSTLKIQRTERGDSAVYLCASSLGDRAGEQFFGPGTRLTVL.

CDR3 in amino acids: CASSVAPGENIQYF. The CDR3 DNA reads TGTGCCAGCAGCGTAGCTCCCGGGGAAAACATTCAGTACTTC. The chain employs TRBV9 and TRBJ2-4; D possibly corresponds to TRBD2 (5 bases). Trimming took off 0 bases at V and 5 bases at J, with 9 bases between the two ends. The length of the CDR3 is 14 residues. CDR1 SGDLS and CDR2 YYNGEE come from the germline V gene.

The chain has TRBV20-1 and TRBJ2-3, with D possibly being TRBD1 (6 bases). Germline lookup yields CDR1 DFQATT and CDR2 SNEGSKA (reference sequence). Trimming pared 0 bases from V and 2 bases from J, leaving 12 bases between. The CDR3 runs 15 residues. The CDR3 spells CSARDRGQSTDTQYF. The DNA for the CDR3 is TGCAGTGCTAGAGATCGGGGACAATCCACAGATACGCAGTATTTT.

This clonotype has at least ten counts. V usage is TRBV3-1 and J usage is TRBJ2-3; perhaps TRBD1 as D (6 bases). Germline-derived CDR1 and CDR2 are LGHDT and YNNKEL (reference sequence). V was cut by 1 base and J by 11 bases, with 22 bases left in between. The CDR3 is made up of 16 amino acids. CDR3 residues: CASSQVSLRQAQGQYF. CDR3 DNA sequence: TGTGCCAGCAGCCAAGTTTCACTTCGACAGGCCCAGGGGCAGTATTTT.

This chain uses TRBV9 with TRBJ2-1; 9 bases match TRBD2. The V gene end was trimmed by 2 bases and the J gene end by 0 bases; junction bases not matched to a gene: 6. This CDR3 comprises 17 residues. Germline V gives CDR1 SGDLS, CDR2 YYNGEE. CDR3 nucleotide sequence: TGTGCCAGCAGCGTGGCTAGCGGGGCCCTCTCCTACAATGAGCAGTTCTTC. Its protein product is CASSVASGALSYNEQFF.

V usage is TRBV29-1 and J usage is TRBJ1-3; D is possibly TRBD1 (5 bases). CDR3 length: 16 residues. Germline V gene lookup returns CDR1 SQVTM and CDR2 ANQGSEA. V gave up 6 bases and J gave up 4 bases, with 22 bases separating them. The CDR3 DNA follows: TGCAGCGTGGGGTCAGGGAGGTCCGTAGCAGGAAACACCATATATTTT. Amino acids: CSVGSGRSVAGNTIYF.

The DNA of the CDR3 is TGTGCCATCAGTGAGTCGGCATACAATCGGGCCAGAGGAGCTGAAGCTTTCTTT. Translating it yields CAISESAYNRARGAEAFF. The genes are TRBV10-3 and TRBJ1-1, with unresolved D. Germline CDR1 ENHRY, CDR2 SYGVKD. The V end was cut by 0 bases, the J end by 6 bases, with 23 bases between. CDR3 size: 18 residues.

The chain has TRBV7-8 and TRBJ2-1; TRBD2 aligns across 10 bases. The CDR3 extends over 16 amino acids. From germline, CDR1 is SGHVS and CDR2 FQNEAQ. Trimming at V came to 4 bases and at J to 9 bases, leaving 12 bases not matched to a gene. In DNA form, the CDR3 reads TGTGCCAGCAGCTATAGGCGGCCCAGCGGGGGGGGTGAGCAGTTCTTC. Amino acids: CASSYRRPSGGGEQFF.

Only a few counts were recorded for this clonotype. V and J are TRBV10-3 and TRBJ1-2; 9 bases are shared with TRBD1. The CDR3 is made up of 14 amino acids. V trimming: 5 bases; J trimming: 7 bases; junction bases outside the gene matches: 8. Germline V gene sequence: CDR1 ENHRY, CDR2 SYGVKD. The CDR3 DNA reads as TGTGCCATCAGTCCGGGACAGGGAATCAGTGGCTACACCTTC. Translated, it gives CAISPGQGISGYTF.

V usage is TRBV28 and J usage is TRBJ2-7, with 8 bases identical to TRBD1. This CDR3 contains 12 residues. After removal of 7 bases from V and 3 bases from J, the junction contained 2 bases not matched to a gene. Germline lookup yields CDR1 MDHEN and CDR2 SYDVKM. CDR3 sequence (DNA): TGTGCCAGCAATACAGGGGGCTACGAGCAGTACGTC. Its protein product is CASNTGGYEQYV.

V usage is TRBV18 and J usage is TRBJ1-1; 7 bases agree with TRBD1. The CDR3 has 15 residues. Germline V gene data show CDR1 as KGHSH and CDR2 as LQKENI. After removal of 0 bases from V and 1 base from J, the junction contained 2 bases not matched to a gene. The CDR3 DNA follows: TGTGCCAGCTCACCACCGAACAGGGGGAACACTGAAGCTTTCTTT. Translated: CASSPPNRGNTEAFF.

This rearrangement joins TRBV19 to TRBJ1-6; D ambiguous. The germline V gene has CDR1 LNHDA and CDR2 SQIVND (reference sequence). The length of the CDR3 is 16 residues. V was pared by 0 bases and J by 5 bases, with 11 bases between. CDR3 sequence: CASSIDSGIHNSPLHF. The CDR3 nucleotides read TGTGCCAGTAGTATAGACTCAGGTATCCATAATTCACCCCTCCACTTT.

The chain uses TRBV7-9 and TRBJ1-3, with 9 bases aligning to TRBD1. The CDR3 contains 16 residues. Per the germline V gene, CDR1 is SEHNR and CDR2 is FQNEAQ (reference sequence). Trimming took 8 bases from V and 2 from J; bases not matched to a gene: 10. The CDR3 sequence: CASRPGTGRAGNTIYF. DNA for the CDR3: TGTGCCAGCCGTCCGGGGACAGGGAGGGCTGGAAACACCATATATTTT.

This clonotype turned up a few times. This chain uses TRBV27 with TRBJ2-3, with 7 bases fitting TRBD2. V lost 7 bases, J lost 3 bases, and 4 bases stayed unmatched. This CDR3 is built from 13 residues. Looked up from germline, CDR1 is MNHEY and CDR2 is SMNVEV (reference sequence). The CDR3 protein is CASMGGGTDTQYF. DNA of the CDR3: TGTGCCAGCATGGGGGGGGGAACAGATACGCAGTATTTT.

This chain links TRBV30 with TRBJ1-2; TRBD1 aligns across 7 bases. Germline lookup yields CDR1 GTSNPN and CDR2 SVGIG (reference sequence). The CDR3 covers 14 residues. J lost 4 bases, V lost 3 bases, and 8 bases had no gene match. CDR3: CAWRTPGGFYGYTF. CDR3 nucleotide sequence: TGTGCCTGGAGGACCCCAGGGGGTTTCTATGGCTACACCTTC.

The chain carries TRBV13 and TRBJ2-7; 10 bases match TRBD2. In germline, CDR1 is PRHDT, CDR2 FYEKMQ (reference sequence). The junction had 2 bases not matched to a gene; V was cut back by 5 bases and J by 1 base. CDR3 length: 14 residues. The CDR3 DNA follows: TGTGCCAGCAGCCGTAGCGGGAGGTCCTACGAGCAGTACTTC. Its protein is CASSRSGRSYEQYF.